These 32 T cell receptor beta chains originate from one sample sequenced in a study of T cell changes during pregnancy in multiple sclerosis. Sequencing used immunoSEQ multiplex PCR; TCRdb keeps in-frame clones, though not all of them. Of roughly 90,000 clones listed, 75% to 95% are singletons. Here the sequenced sample was peripheral blood, taken in the first trimester of pregnancy. The receptors were sampled from a female donor in good health, enrolled as a control in a pregnancy study.

The genes are TRBV10-1 and TRBJ1-4; no clear D. The V end lost 9 bases, the J end lost 0 bases, and 17 bases lay between the germline ends. The V gene's germline CDR1 is WNHNN and CDR2 SYGVQD (reference sequence). CDR3 length equals 16 residues. Here the CDR3 DNA reads TGCGCCAGTCGGATCGGACGGACTGCAACTAATGAAAAACTGTTTTTT. It yields the protein CASRIGRTATNEKLFF.

The rearrangement joins TRBV28 to TRBJ2-2; D is unresolved. Germline V gene data show CDR1 as MDHEN and CDR2 as SYDVKM. V shed 1 base and J shed 2 bases, with 5 bases lying between them. There are 14 residues in the CDR3. This CDR3 is CASSLSVNTGELFF. CDR3 bases: TGTGCCAGCAGTTTATCTGTAAACACCGGGGAGCTGTTTTTT.

This rearrangement joins TRBV13 to TRBJ1-5; perhaps TRBD1 as D (5 bases). V dropped 5 bases and J dropped 5 bases, with 10 bases sitting between them. This CDR3 has 13 amino acids. Per the germline V gene, CDR1 is PRHDT and CDR2 is FYEKMQ (reference sequence). CDR3 nucleotide sequence: TGTGCCAGCAGCGGGGGGTTGGATCAGCCCCAGCATTTT. It specifies CASSGGLDQPQHF.

A single count supports this clone. The genes are TRBV7-8 and TRBJ1-5, with 9 bases that match TRBD1. Trimming removed 5 bases from V and 4 bases from J; junction bases left unmatched: 3. Germline-derived CDR1 and CDR2 are SGHVS and FQNEAQ. CDR3 length equals 14 residues. The CDR3 DNA sequence: TGTGCCAGCAGCCGGGACAGGGTTAATCAGCCCCAGCATTTT. Translation gives CASSRDRVNQPQHF.

The chain combines TRBV5-6 with TRBJ1-2; no clear D gene. The length of the CDR3 is 11 residues. The V and J ends lost 4 bases and 8 bases respectively, with 9 bases between them. From germline, CDR1 is SGHDT and CDR2 YYEEEE. The CDR3 here is CASSRTGGYTF. The CDR3 DNA sequence: TGTGCCAGCAGCCGGACGGGAGGCTACACCTTC.

This clone was seen a handful of times. V usage is TRBV29-1 and J usage is TRBJ2-7; TRBD2 matches at 11 bases. This CDR3 region has 15 residues. Trimming took 6 bases from V and 1 from J; bases not matched to a gene: 8. CDR1 SQVTM and CDR2 ANQGSEA come from the germline V gene. CDR3 sequence (DNA): TGCAGCGTCAGGGCCGGGACTAGCGGTTCCTACGAGCAGTACTTC. This codes for CSVRAGTSGSYEQYF.

The chain combines TRBV2 with TRBJ1-4; 9 bases align to TRBD1. Germline lookup yields CDR1 SNHLY and CDR2 FYNNEI. CDR3 length equals 15 residues. V shed 11 bases and J 0 bases; nucleotides not matched to a gene: 7. The CDR3 loop reads CAGTGGAATNEKLFF. For the CDR3, the DNA is TGTGCCGGAACAGGGGGCGCAGCAACTAATGAAAAACTGTTTTTT.

The V and J genes are TRBV19 and TRBJ1-6, with 10 bases identical to TRBD1. The CDR3 consists of 14 residues. The J segment lost 7 bases and the V segment lost 5 bases, leaving 2 bases of the junction unmatched. Looked up from germline, CDR1 is LNHDA and CDR2 is SQIVND (reference sequence). The CDR3 bases are TGTGCCAGTAGTTTGGGACAGGGGAATTCACCCCTCCACTTT. It codes for CASSLGQGNSPLHF.

The chain couples TRBV6-5 to TRBJ1-2, with D possibly matching TRBD1 (5 bases). The CDR3 sequence is 14 residues long. Germline V gene data show CDR1 as MNHEY and CDR2 as SVGAGI. V was trimmed by 0 bases and J by 8 bases, leaving 13 bases between them. CDR3 bases: TGTGCCAGCAGTTACTCGATCGGGGGTTTGGGCTACACCTTC. Its translation is CASSYSIGGLGYTF.

J is TRBJ2-2 and V is TRBV15; D is undetermined. Germline CDR1 is LNHNV and CDR2 is YYDKDF (reference sequence). This CDR3 is built from 14 residues. The ends were cut back, 4 bases at V and 5 bases at J, with 11 bases in the middle. CDR3 nucleotide sequence: TGTGCCACCAGCACCACCCCGAGGACCGGGGAGCTGTTTTTT. It specifies CATSTTPRTGELFF.

J is TRBJ1-2 and V is TRBV5-4, with D possibly TRBD1 on 5 matching bases. The CDR3 length is 13 residues. Per the germline V gene, CDR1 is SGHNT and CDR2 is YYREEE (reference sequence). The germline V and J ends were trimmed by 4 bases and 2 bases, with 9 bases remaining between them. CDR3 protein: CASSPGGNYGYTF. CDR3 in DNA: TGTGCCAGCAGCCCGGGGGGGAACTATGGCTACACCTTC.

This rearrangement joins TRBV7-8 to TRBJ2-7; D may be TRBD1 (5 bases). There are 14 residues in the CDR3. CDR1 and CDR2 (germline): SGHVS, FQNEAQ. V dropped 5 bases and J dropped 0 bases, with 11 bases sitting between them. CDR3 sequence (DNA): TGTGCCAGCAGCAATGGACACCTCTCCTACGAGCAGTACTTC. Protein sequence: CASSNGHLSYEQYF. Supplemented by reference TRBV7-8 and TRBJ2-7, the full variable domain reads GAGVSQSPRYKVAKRGQDVALRCDPISGHVSLFWYQQALGQGPEFLTYFQNEAQLDKSGLPSDRFFAERPEGSVSTLKIQRTQQEDSAVYLCASSNGHLSYEQYFGPGTRLTVT.

This chain joins TRBV4-1 and TRBJ1-1, with 10 bases that match TRBD1. Germline trimming cut 1 base from V and 6 bases from J; bases unmatched to any gene: 5. Germline CDR1 and CDR2: MGHRA and YSYEKL. The CDR3 is 15 amino acids. The CDR3 nucleotides are TGCGCCAGCAGCCAAGGACAGGGGGCGATCTCTGAAGCTTTCTTT. Residues: CASSQGQGAISEAFF.

This chain links TRBV25-1 with TRBJ1-1; 7 nucleotides agree with TRBD1. V dropped 5 bases and J dropped 7; count of bases not matched to a gene: 7. CDR3 size: 13 residues. Germline V lookup: CDR1 MGHDK, CDR2 SYGVNS. CDR3 sequence reads: CASSTGARSEAFF. The CDR3 nucleotides are TGTGCCAGCAGTACAGGGGCTAGGAGTGAAGCTTTCTTT.

This chain links TRBV7-2 with TRBJ2-2; D remains ambiguous. Deletions cut 1 base from V and 2 bases from J, with 8 bases between. The CDR3 has 15 amino acids. Germline V gives CDR1 SGHTA, CDR2 FQGNSA. The DNA of the CDR3 is TGTGCCAGCAGCTTAGAGCTGCAAAACACCGGGGAGCTGTTTTTT. Translation: CASSLELQNTGELFF.

The rearrangement uses TRBV5-4 and TRBJ2-1; 9 nucleotides match TRBD2. In germline, CDR1 is SGHNT, CDR2 YYREEE (reference sequence). The CDR3 length is 14 residues. The J segment lost 5 bases and the V segment lost 1 base, leaving 1 base of the junction unmatched. As DNA, the CDR3 is TGTGCCAGCAGCTTGTCTAGCGGGGACAATGAGCAGTTCTTC. Translating gives CASSLSSGDNEQFF.

This clone was seen a handful of times. The rearrangement uses TRBV12-2 and TRBJ1-2; TRBD1 was called by the table and not checked on the DNA. TRBV12-2 is a known pseudogene. The length of the CDR3 is 15 residues. The CDR3 DNA is TGTGCAAGTCGCCCTTCCTCTCGACAGGGGGACGGCTACACCTTC. This sequence encodes CASRPSSRQGDGYTF.

This chain links TRBV7-2 with TRBJ2-7, with TRBD2 as a possible D gene (5 bases). The V end lost 1 base, the J end lost 2 bases, and 12 bases lay between the germline ends. The CDR3 runs 15 residues. Germline V gene lookup returns CDR1 SGHTA and CDR2 FQGNSA. CDR3 bases: TGTGCCAGCAGCTTAGTAGGAGGACCTCCCTACGAGCAGTACTTC. Protein sequence: CASSLVGGPPYEQYF.

The gene calls are TRBV4-3 and TRBJ1-1; 7 bases fit TRBD1. V lost 3 bases, J lost 4 bases, and 11 bases stayed unmatched. Germline values: CDR1 LGHNA, CDR2 YSLEER. The CDR3 is 16 residues long. In DNA form, the CDR3 reads TGCGCCAGCAGCCAGTTCCAGGGGGTTGAGGGCACTGAAGCTTTCTTT. Protein product: CASSQFQGVEGTEAFF.

This clone has just one count. The gene calls are TRBV6-4 and TRBJ1-6; TRBD1 might be the D (6 bases). The CDR3 length is 16 residues. Per the germline V gene, CDR1 is MRHNA and CDR2 is SNTAGT. V dropped 0 bases and J dropped 6 bases, with 12 bases sitting between them. The chain's CDR3 is CASSDSGQGTNSPLHF. As DNA, the CDR3 is TGTGCCAGCAGTGACTCGGGGCAGGGGACTAATTCACCCCTCCACTTT.

This rearrangement joins TRBV9 to TRBJ1-5, with a weak D call TRBD1 (5 bases). Trimming took off 0 bases at V and 5 bases at J, with 24 bases between the two ends. CDR1 is SGDLS and CDR2 is YYNGEE in the germline V gene. This CDR3 is built from 19 residues. The chain's CDR3 is CASSVVKRTAGSVDQPQHF. CDR3 in DNA: TGTGCCAGCAGCGTAGTTAAAAGGACGGCAGGGTCGGTAGATCAGCCCCAGCATTTT.

The chain uses TRBV7-2 and TRBJ1-1; D is unresolved. Trimming removed 2 bases at V and 3 bases at J, with 7 bases between. From germline, CDR1 is SGHTA and CDR2 FQGNSA. This CDR3 is 13 amino acids long. DNA for the CDR3: TGTGCCAGCAGCTTAACATTGGACACTGAAGCTTTCTTT. Translation: CASSLTLDTEAFF.

This clone was counted a single time. V gene TRBV28 combines with J gene TRBJ2-6; TRBD2 matches at 10 bases. CDR1 is MDHEN, CDR2 SYDVKM, per germline. The CDR3 has 17 amino acids. The ends lost 7 bases at V and 3 bases at J; junction bases unmatched: 9. The CDR3 is CASTLGGLARGANVLTF. For the CDR3, the DNA is TGTGCCAGCACCCTAGGGGGACTAGCGCGTGGGGCCAACGTCCTGACTTTC.

This chain connects TRBV11-2 to TRBJ1-3; 7 bases agree with TRBD1. This CDR3 comprises 12 residues. V was pared by 2 bases and J by 16 bases, with 8 bases of the junction left unmatched. Germline CDR1 SGHAT, CDR2 FQNNGV. The CDR3 is CASSLTAGTVYF. DNA of the CDR3: TGTGCCAGCAGCTTAACCGCAGGGACAGTCTATTTT.

The chain couples TRBV19 to TRBJ2-7; D unclear. Germline assignment: CDR1 LNHDA and CDR2 SQIVND (reference sequence). With 2 bases removed from V and 3 bases from J, the gap between germline ends came to 8 bases. The CDR3 is 13 amino acids. The chain's CDR3 is CASSIQENYEQYF. The CDR3 DNA is TGTGCCAGTAGTATACAGGAAAACTACGAGCAGTACTTC. Full variable domain (remainder filled in from reference TRBV19 and TRBJ2-7): DGGITQSPKYLFRKEGQNVTLSCEQNLNHDAMYWYRQDPGQGLRLIYYSQIVNDFQKGDIAEGYSVSREKKESFPLTVTSAQKNPTAFYLCASSIQENYEQYFGPGTRLTVT.

This chain connects TRBV29-1 to TRBJ1-4; possibly TRBD1 for D (5 bases). Trimming removed 6 bases from V and 0 bases from J, with 11 bases in between. Looked up from germline, CDR1 is SQVTM and CDR2 is ANQGSEA. The CDR3 runs to 14 residues. Here the CDR3 reads CSVGQATTNEKLFF. CDR3 sequence (DNA): TGCAGCGTGGGGCAGGCTACAACTAATGAAAAACTGTTTTTT.

The rearrangement joins TRBV7-2 to TRBJ2-7, with D possibly TRBD1 on 7 matching bases. The V gene's germline CDR1 is SGHTA and CDR2 FQGNSA. The CDR3 covers 14 residues. Trimming shortened V by 5 bases and J by 6 bases, and 17 bases separated the two germline ends. The CDR3 region has the DNA TGTGCCAGCAGCCAGACAGGTCAGGGGGGCGAGCAGTACTTC. Translation gives CASSQTGQGGEQYF.

V gene TRBV5-6 combines with J gene TRBJ2-1; the match to TRBD2 covers 9 bases. CDR3 size: 18 residues. Trimming cost V 0 bases and J 2 bases; bases outside gene matches: 9. The germline CDR1 and CDR2 sequences are SGHDT and YYEEEE. CDR3 DNA: TGTGCCAGCAGCTTGGGTACAGCGGGGGGAGGTCCCTACAATGAGCAGTTCTTC. Translated: CASSLGTAGGGPYNEQFF.

The V and J genes are TRBV19 and TRBJ2-7, with a tentative D call TRBD2 (5 bases). The CDR3 extends over 17 amino acids. CDR1 and CDR2 (germline): LNHDA, SQIVND (reference sequence). V was trimmed by 5 bases and J by 4 bases, leaving 24 bases between them. CDR3 nucleotide sequence: TGTGCCAGTAGTGCAAACCAAAGGACGGCTCGAGGGTACGAGCAGTACTTC. It encodes CASSANQRTARGYEQYF.

This chain joins TRBV2 and TRBJ1-6; D may be TRBD1 (5 bases). Trimming took off 5 bases at V and 0 bases at J, with 14 bases between the two ends. The CDR3 totals 17 residues. The germline V gene encodes CDR1 SNHLY and CDR2 FYNNEI. CDR3 loop: CASSPPGLISYNSPLHF. For the CDR3, the DNA is TGTGCCAGCAGTCCGCCGGGACTGATCTCCTATAATTCACCCCTCCACTTT.

The J gene is TRBJ1-1, the V gene TRBV18, with D possibly being TRBD1 (6 bases). CDR3 length equals 14 residues. Germline V CDR1 and CDR2: KGHSH, LQKENI. V gave up 2 bases and J gave up 5 bases, with 12 bases separating them. The CDR3 sequence: CASSPGRGYTEAFF. The CDR3, as DNA: TGTGCCAGCTCACCAGGCAGGGGATATACTGAAGCTTTCTTT.

The gene calls are TRBV7-3 and TRBJ2-1, with D tentatively TRBD2 (6 bases). Germline V gene data show CDR1 as SGHTA and CDR2 as FQGTGA. Trimming left V 2 bases short and J 6 bases short, with 11 bases between. This CDR3 is 14 amino acids long. CDR3 region: CASSLGASVNEQFF. For the CDR3, the DNA is TGTGCCAGCAGCTTAGGGGCTAGCGTCAATGAGCAGTTCTTC.